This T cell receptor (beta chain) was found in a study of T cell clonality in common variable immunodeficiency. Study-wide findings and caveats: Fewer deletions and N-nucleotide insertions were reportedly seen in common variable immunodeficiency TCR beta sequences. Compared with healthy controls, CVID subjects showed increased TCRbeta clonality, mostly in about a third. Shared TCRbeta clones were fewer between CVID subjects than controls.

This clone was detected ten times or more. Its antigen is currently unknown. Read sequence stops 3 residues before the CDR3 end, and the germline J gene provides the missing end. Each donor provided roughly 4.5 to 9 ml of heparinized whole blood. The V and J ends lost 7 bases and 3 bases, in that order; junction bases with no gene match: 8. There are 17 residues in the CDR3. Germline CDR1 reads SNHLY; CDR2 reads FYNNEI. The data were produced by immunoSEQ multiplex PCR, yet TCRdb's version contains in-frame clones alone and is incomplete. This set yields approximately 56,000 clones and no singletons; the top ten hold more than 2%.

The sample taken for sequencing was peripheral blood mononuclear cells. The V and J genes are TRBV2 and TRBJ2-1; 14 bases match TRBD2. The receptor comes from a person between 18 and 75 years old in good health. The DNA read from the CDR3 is TGTGCCAGCATCAGAGGGACTAGCGGGGGAAACTACAATGAG. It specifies CASIRGTSGGNYNE. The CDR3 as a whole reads CASIRGTSGGNYNEQFF. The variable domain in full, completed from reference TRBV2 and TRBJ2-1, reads EPEVTQTPSHQVTQMGQEVILRCVPISNHLYFYWYRQILGQKVEFLVSFYNNEISEKSEIFDDQFSVERPDGSNFTLKIRSTKLEDSAMYFCASIRGTSGGNYNEQFFGPGTRLTVL.